This TCR beta chain is from a study of OX40 agonist ivuxolimab in advanced cancers. Regarding the research as a whole: Ivuxolimab was an agonistic, fully human IgG2 monoclonal antibody directed against OX40 (CD134), a costimulatory receptor. Intravenous ivuxolimab was administered to patients every 2 weeks at six dose levels: 0.01, 0.1, 0.3, 1.5, 3 and 10 mg/kg. Among the approximately 50 dose-escalation patients, some 20 had hepatocellular carcinoma, roughly 15 melanoma, 9 renal cell carcinoma and 9 head and neck cancer. The dose-escalation cohort was roughly 80% male with a mean age of approximately 60 years, ranging from about 20 to 80. Prior anti-PD-1, anti-PD-L1 or anti-CTLA-4 therapy was permitted, and 30% to 45% of dose-escalation patients had received checkpoint inhibitors. Partial responses were achieved by three dose-escalation patients, of whom one had hepatocellular carcinoma and two had cutaneous melanoma. Peripheral TCRbeta sequencing aimed to test whether ivuxolimab altered TCR sequence diversity and caused clonal T-cell expansion. The paper covers the monotherapy dose-escalation part of the phase I ivuxolimab trial, which included N of about 50 patients.

The paper's findings and limits, for the study overall: Partial responders in the 0.1-3.0 mg/kg groups had among the lowest normalized peripheral clonal expansion, especially among CD8+ T cells. After ivuxolimab, CD8+ T cells had more expanded clones than CD4+ T cells on average. Low levels of normalized T-cell clonal expansion were also seen in some nonresponding patients. Antigen specificity was not determined for the clonally expanded peripheral T cells. At doses from 0.1 to 3.0 mg/kg, clonal expansion was seen in both CD4+ and CD8+ blood T cells between baseline and week 6.

Patients with autoimmune disease history or receiving systemic immunosuppression were excluded from the trial. In every dose cohort, peripheral blood was drawn for TCR sequencing at baseline, cycle 4 day 1, and cycle 7 day 1. The samples were taken from a phase I, first-in-human, multicenter, open-label dose-escalation trial of ivuxolimab. Adults with locally advanced or metastatic melanoma, renal cell, hepatocellular, or head and neck squamous cell carcinoma were enrolled in the trial. Before TCR sequencing, CD4+ and CD8+ T cells were separately sorted from peripheral blood. To sequence the TCRbeta CDR3 region, genomic DNA was isolated from the sorted cells. The immunoSEQ Assay was used to sequence the TCRbeta CDR3 regions. Sourced from immuneACCESS, this table was stored by TCRdb with only in-frame sequences that have V and J called. A share of the clones is absent; for the studies checked, an unresolved V gene accounts for under half, and the remainder has no known explanation. This sample holds 60,000 to 75,000 clones; around 88% were observed only once. Of the sample, just over 0.75% is held by the ten largest clones.

This clone came up a few times. Its antigen target is currently unknown. Base qualities are not recorded, but no much larger clone differs from it by a single base. The starting material was CD4+ or CD8+ T cells sorted from blood, obtained in a trial of the OX40 agonist ivuxolimab. The sequence came from an adult with an advanced solid tumor such as melanoma, head and neck, liver or kidney cancer.

The DNA sequence reads TGTGCCAGTATTAAGTTAGCTGGGACAGGGGGTCCCCGTGGTTCTGGGGCCAACGTCCTGACTTTC. Translated, this gives CASIKLAGTGGPRGSGANVLTF. Here the chain combines TRBV19 and TRBJ2-6; 11 bases in between match TRBD1. Here V drops 7 bases and J drops 1 base, and the junction holds 21 bases not matched to any gene. The CDR3 sequence holds 22 residues, the cysteine and phenylalanine included. Just the 66-base CDR3 DNA is kept, in frame starting at base 1. CDR1 and CDR2 are drawn from the germline V gene (reference sequence): LNHDA, SQIVND. The reference TRBV19 and TRBJ2-6 proteins fill in what lies around the CDR3, so the full variable domain reads DGGITQSPKYLFRKEGQNVTLSCEQNLNHDAMYWYRQDPGQGLRLIYYSQIVNDFQKGDIAEGYSVSREKKESFPLTVTSAQKNPTAFYLCASIKLAGTGGPRGSGANVLTFGAGSRLTVL.